Following are 29 T cell receptor beta chains from one sample sequenced in a study of cytomegalovirus exposure and HLA in healthy donors. Data came from immunoSEQ multiplex PCR; TCRdb stores just in-frame clones and leaves some out. Of about 60,000 clones listed, approximately 95% are singletons. Specimen: PBMCs. All receptors come from a woman between 18 and 29 years old in good health and CMV-seropositive.

This clone appeared a single time. The chain links TRBV5-5 to TRBJ1-2, with TRBD1 matching 8 bases. CDR1 and CDR2 from the germline V gene are SGHKS and YYEKEE (reference sequence). V lost 4 bases to trimming and J lost 8 bases; unmatched junction nucleotides: 7. The CDR3 is 13 residues long. The CDR3 sequence: CASSTTGGHGYTF. CDR3 nucleotides: TGTGCCAGCAGCACTACAGGGGGGCACGGCTACACCTTC.

The V and J genes are TRBV7-2 and TRBJ2-3; tentative D call: TRBD1 (5 bases). V was shortened by 5 bases and J by 8 bases, with 11 bases between the two germline ends. CDR3 length: 12 amino acids. Germline values: CDR1 SGHTA, CDR2 FQGNSA. The CDR3 here is CASSTFRATQYF. The CDR3 nucleotides are TGTGCCAGCAGCACCTTCAGGGCTACGCAGTATTTT.

This chain uses TRBV19 with TRBJ2-6, with D possibly TRBD2 on 6 matching bases. The germline V gene encodes CDR1 LNHDA and CDR2 SQIVND (reference sequence). The CDR3 covers 11 residues. V was clipped by 11 bases and J by 15 bases, with 17 bases between them. The CDR3 sequence is CAATEGEHLTF. CDR3 sequence (DNA): TGTGCCGCGACGGAGGGTGAGCACCTGACTTTC.

This clone was found once. The chain is built from TRBV30 and TRBJ2-7; 9 bases line up with TRBD2. The CDR3 is 15 amino acids. Trimming cost V 5 bases and J 2 bases; bases outside gene matches: 10. Germline lookup yields CDR1 GTSNPN and CDR2 SVGIG (reference sequence). The CDR3 is CAWGLAPTKPYEQYF. The CDR3 nucleotides are TGTGCCTGGGGACTAGCGCCCACCAAACCCTACGAGCAGTACTTC.

The chain couples TRBV7-2 to TRBJ2-7; possibly TRBD2 for D (5 bases). The V end lost 4 bases, the J end lost 5 bases, and 18 bases lay between the germline ends. Germline-derived CDR1 and CDR2 are SGHTA and FQGNSA. CDR3 length: 15 residues. The CDR3 is CASSSRFGERNEQYF. The CDR3 DNA reads as TGTGCCAGCAGCTCGAGGTTCGGGGAGAGGAACGAGCAGTACTTC.

The chain joins TRBV29-1 to TRBJ2-1, with TRBD2 identical over 13 bases. Per the germline V gene, CDR1 is SQVTM and CDR2 is ANQGSEA. After removal of 5 bases from V and 4 bases from J, the junction contained 11 bases not matched to a gene. The CDR3 contains 17 residues. CDR3: CSVYGRGTSGTYNEQFF. CDR3 nucleotides: TGCAGCGTTTACGGAAGGGGGACTAGCGGGACTTACAATGAGCAGTTCTTC.

The J gene is TRBJ2-5, the V gene TRBV27; possibly TRBD1 for D (6 bases). The V end was cut by 6 bases, the J end by 1 base, with 15 bases between. The germline gives CDR1 MNHEY, CDR2 SMNVEV (reference sequence). The CDR3 has 15 residues. The CDR3 DNA sequence: TGTGCCAGCAGGAATCTGGGACACCTCCAAGAGACCCAGTACTTC. As protein: CASRNLGHLQETQYF.

The rearrangement joins TRBV4-2 to TRBJ2-7; possibly TRBD1 for D (6 bases). The CDR3 has 15 residues. The ends were cut back, 0 bases at V and 5 bases at J, with 14 bases in the middle. Germline V gene data show CDR1 as LGHNA and CDR2 as YNFKEQ. DNA of the CDR3: TGTGCCAGCAGCCAAGAGTACGCAGGGGACCACGAGCAGTACTTC. It specifies CASSQEYAGDHEQYF.

CDR3 DNA sequence: TGCAGTGCTTCTATAAACTATGGCTACACCTTC. Translating gives CSASINYGYTF. This chain uses TRBV20-1 with TRBJ1-2; D ambiguous. V was trimmed by 5 bases and J by 2 bases, leaving 6 bases between them. Per the germline V gene, CDR1 is DFQATT and CDR2 is SNEGSKA (reference sequence). This CDR3 has 11 residues.

The J gene is TRBJ1-2, the V gene TRBV7-8; TRBD1 agrees at 9 bases. V dropped 5 bases and J dropped 8; count of bases not matched to a gene: 12. Germline V CDR1 and CDR2: SGHVS, FQNEAQ. The CDR3 length is 15 residues. The CDR3 coding sequence is TGTGCCAGCAGCCTAAGGTGGGACAGGGAGGGAGGCTACACCTTC. This translates into CASSLRWDREGGYTF.

This chain's CDR3 is CASSPGTSTPEQYF. In DNA, the CDR3 is TGTGCCAGCAGCCCCGGGACTTCTACCCCAGAGCAGTACTTC. V is TRBV5-4 and J is TRBJ2-7, with a tentative D call TRBD2 (6 bases). Trimming pared 4 bases from V and 7 bases from J, leaving 18 bases between. In germline, CDR1 is SGHNT, CDR2 YYREEE (reference sequence). CDR3 size: 14 residues.

CDR3 region: CASSEGVYGYTF. The CDR3 bases are TGTGCCAGCAGTGAAGGCGTCTATGGCTACACCTTC. The chain has TRBV6-1 and TRBJ1-2; D not resolved. V lost 1 base and J lost 4, with 4 bases in between. This CDR3 contains 12 residues. Germline lookup yields CDR1 MNHNS and CDR2 SASEGT.

This chain joins TRBV10-3 and TRBJ2-3; 8 positions agree with TRBD1. Germline-derived CDR1 and CDR2 are ENHRY and SYGVKD. CDR3 length equals 15 residues. V shed 6 bases, J shed 4 bases, and the junction held 9 bases outside the gene matches. CDR3 in DNA: TGTGCCATCAGGGCAGACAGGGGAGTCCCAGATACGCAGTATTTT. Protein sequence: CAIRADRGVPDTQYF.

This chain uses TRBV2 with TRBJ1-2; no clear D gene. V was shortened by 5 bases and J by 0 bases, with 19 bases between the two germline ends. The length of the CDR3 is 17 residues. Germline V gene lookup returns CDR1 SNHLY and CDR2 FYNNEI. The CDR3 loop is CASSPLKAGASNYGYTF. CDR3 nucleotides: TGTGCCAGCAGTCCGCTCAAGGCGGGAGCCTCTAACTATGGCTACACCTTC.

The chain couples TRBV5-1 to TRBJ1-2; D may be TRBD1 (6 bases). V lost 3 bases and J lost 7, with 16 bases in between. The CDR3 totals 14 residues. In germline, CDR1 is SGHRS, CDR2 YFSETQ. The CDR3: CASSWYDRSSGYTF. The CDR3 bases are TGCGCCAGCAGCTGGTATGACAGGTCCAGTGGCTACACCTTC.

The chain has TRBV5-5 and TRBJ1-5, with D maybe TRBD1 (5 bases). The V gene's germline CDR1 is SGHKS and CDR2 YYEKEE (reference sequence). Deletions cut 4 bases from V and 4 bases from J, with 18 bases between. CDR3 length: 16 amino acids. The CDR3 DNA follows: TGTGCCAGCAGCACCACCCCGGGGGAGGTAAATCAGCCCCAGCATTTT. Its protein product is CASSTTPGEVNQPQHF.

The chain recombines TRBV7-9 with TRBJ2-5; 9 bases line up with TRBD1. V dropped 5 bases and J dropped 4; count of bases not matched to a gene: 8. This CDR3 spans 15 amino acids. CDR1 and CDR2 (germline): SEHNR, FQNEAQ (reference sequence). The CDR3 region is CASSTRTGVRETQYF. The CDR3 DNA reads TGTGCCAGCAGCACCCGGACAGGGGTCCGAGAGACCCAGTACTTC.

This clone was recorded once. This chain uses TRBV4-1 with TRBJ1-4, with D maybe TRBD1 (5 bases). Germline V gives CDR1 MGHRA, CDR2 YSYEKL. V was cut by 1 base and J by 6 bases, with 9 bases left in between. The length of the CDR3 is 14 residues. CDR3 in amino acids: CASSQGKGYEKLFF. DNA of the CDR3: TGCGCCAGCAGCCAAGGAAAGGGGTATGAAAAACTGTTTTTT.

V gene TRBV7-6 combines with J gene TRBJ2-3; 8 bases map to TRBD1. The V and J ends lost 5 bases and 4 bases, in that order; junction bases with no gene match: 8. Germline CDR1 SGHVS, CDR2 FNYEAQ. The CDR3 is 15 amino acids. CDR3 in amino acids: CASSQGTGTPDTQYF. For the CDR3, the DNA is TGTGCCAGCAGCCAAGGGACAGGTACTCCAGATACGCAGTATTTT.

Regarding this clone: A junction boundary mismatches the germline segment, possibly from a read error. The genes are TRBV11-2 and TRBJ2-7; 8 positions agree with TRBD2. CDR3 length: 15 amino acids. Looked up from germline, CDR1 is SGHAT and CDR2 is FQNNGV. CDR3 region: CASSLAASGLPRLNF. The DNA of the CDR3 is TGTGCCAGCAGCTTAGCGGCTAGCGGGCTGCCCCGTCTCAACTTC.

The chain carries TRBV27 and TRBJ2-3, with 9 bases lining up with TRBD1. The CDR3 runs to 15 residues. J was trimmed by 4 bases and V by 3 bases; bases with no gene match: 5. Germline CDR1 MNHEY, CDR2 SMNVEV (reference sequence). The chain's CDR3 is CASSLGTGYSDTQYF. In DNA, the CDR3 is TGTGCCAGCAGTTTGGGGACAGGGTATTCAGATACGCAGTATTTT.

The chain combines TRBV28 with TRBJ1-2, with a weak D call TRBD1 (5 bases). CDR1 is MDHEN, CDR2 SYDVKM, per germline. Trimming removed 5 bases at V and 0 bases at J, with 22 bases between. The CDR3 totals 18 residues. As DNA, the CDR3 is TGTGCCAGCAGTCCCAGCGGGGCTGATTCTTTAGCTAACTATGGCTACACCTTC. Translating it yields CASSPSGADSLANYGYTF.

The rearrangement uses TRBV5-6 and TRBJ1-4, with 7 bases that match TRBD1. The CDR3 runs 16 residues. Germline CDR1 reads SGHDT; CDR2 reads YYEEEE. The trim removed 0 bases at V and 0 bases at J, leaving 2 bases unmatched. For the CDR3, the DNA is TGTGCCAGCAGCTTGGAGGGGACAGCAACTAATGAAAAACTGTTTTTT. Protein: CASSLEGTATNEKLFF.

The J gene is TRBJ2-5, the V gene TRBV5-4; tentative D call: TRBD2 (5 bases). The V gene lost 4 bases and the J gene lost 2 bases, with 15 bases spanning the gap. This CDR3 comprises 15 residues. Germline loops: CDR1 SGHNT, CDR2 YYREEE (reference sequence). The CDR3 spells CASSHPLSGQETQYF. The CDR3 nucleotides are TGTGCCAGCAGCCACCCACTTTCGGGGCAAGAGACCCAGTACTTC. Full variable domain (rest looked up from reference TRBV5-4 and TRBJ2-5): ETGVTQSPTHLIKTRGQQVTLRCSSQSGHNTVSWYQQALGQGPQFIFQYYREEENGRGNFPPRFSGLQFPNYSSELNVNALELDDSALYLCASSHPLSGQETQYFGPGTRLLVL.

In DNA form, the CDR3 reads TGCGCCAGCAGCTTGGTCGGGGATCAAACCACAGATACGCAGTATTTT. Protein: CASSLVGDQTTDTQYF. The chain uses TRBV5-1 and TRBJ2-3; tentatively, D is TRBD2 (5 bases). The CDR3 sequence is 16 residues long. V lost 0 bases and J 2 bases, leaving 13 bases between the germline ends. Per germline, CDR1 SGHRS and CDR2 YFSETQ.

This rearrangement joins TRBV27 to TRBJ2-1, with TRBD2 as a possible D gene (6 bases). Germline CDR1 is MNHEY and CDR2 is SMNVEV (reference sequence). Deletions cut 3 bases from V and 0 bases from J, with 9 bases between. This CDR3 is built from 15 residues. The CDR3 DNA reads as TGTGCCAGCAGTTTCGGGAGCAGCTCCTACAATGAGCAGTTCTTC. Residues: CASSFGSSSYNEQFF.

V and J are TRBV19 and TRBJ2-2; tentative D call: TRBD1 (5 bases). The CDR3 consists of 16 residues. V was shortened by 1 base and J by 2 bases, with 11 bases between the two germline ends. The germline gives CDR1 LNHDA, CDR2 SQIVND (reference sequence). CDR3 sequence (DNA): TGTGCCAGTAGTATAGTTGCCAGGGCCAACACCGGGGAGCTGTTTTTT. It specifies CASSIVARANTGELFF. The full variable domain, in which reference TRBV19 and TRBJ2-2 provide the parts outside the CDR3, is DGGITQSPKYLFRKEGQNVTLSCEQNLNHDAMYWYRQDPGQGLRLIYYSQIVNDFQKGDIAEGYSVSREKKESFPLTVTSAQKNPTAFYLCASSIVARANTGELFFGEGSRLTVL.

The chain links TRBV4-3 to TRBJ1-1; the match to TRBD1 covers 7 bases. The CDR3 consists of 14 residues. Unmatched junction bases numbered 6, after V lost 3 bases and J lost 5 bases. The V gene's germline CDR1 is LGHNA and CDR2 YSLEER. The DNA for the CDR3 is TGCGCCAGCAGCCACCTCAGGGGGAGGACTGAAGCTTTCTTT. Translating gives CASSHLRGRTEAFF.

The chain combines TRBV27 with TRBJ2-7; the match to TRBD2 covers 9 bases. V lost 5 bases to trimming and J lost 4 bases; unmatched junction nucleotides: 12. Germline V gene lookup returns CDR1 MNHEY and CDR2 SMNVEV (reference sequence). This CDR3 spans 16 amino acids. The CDR3: CASSPSGREGSYEQYF. For the CDR3, the DNA is TGTGCCAGCAGTCCTAGTGGGCGGGAGGGCTCTTACGAGCAGTACTTC.